The next 23 T cell receptor beta chains were all read from a single sample in a study of beta chain features in type 1 diabetes. Expressed TCRB transcripts were sequenced, since all the RNA that had been isolated was reverse transcribed. Here immunoSEQ multiplex PCR was the method, and the copy in TCRdb shows in-frame clones only, minus some. The sample consists of roughly 450,000 clones, approximately 10% of them appearing once. Sequenced input: naive CD4+ T cells from blood. The receptors were sampled from a young woman in good health.

A few counts support this clone. The V call is TRBV29-1, the J call TRBJ2-5; a weak D match, TRBD2 (5 bases). Per germline, CDR1 SQVTM and CDR2 ANQGSEA. With 4 bases removed from V and 1 base from J, the gap between germline ends came to 10 bases. This CDR3 region has 13 residues. CDR3 sequence (DNA): TGCAGCGTTGGGAGGCTTTTCCAAGAGACCCAGTACTTC. Amino acid sequence: CSVGRLFQETQYF.

The genes are TRBV23-1 and TRBJ2-5; no firm D call. TRBV23-1 is an ORF for which the function is uncertain. Trimming shortened V by 2 bases and J by 10 bases, and 20 bases separated the two germline ends. This CDR3 comprises 15 residues. CDR3 DNA: TGCGCCAGCAGTCAACCCGTACCGATCTATGGCGTCCAGTACTTC. Translated, it gives CASSQPVPIYGVQYF.

This clone was observed a handful of times. J is TRBJ1-1 and V is TRBV30; 7 nucleotides align to TRBD1. This CDR3 contains 13 residues. The germline V gene encodes CDR1 GTSNPN and CDR2 SVGIG (reference sequence). The V and J ends lost 3 bases and 5 bases, in that order; junction bases with no gene match: 6. The CDR3 coding sequence is TGTGCCTGGAGAAGCACAGGGGTTACTGAAGCTTTCTTT. Translation: CAWRSTGVTEAFF.

This clone was seen a few times. The gene calls are TRBV19 and TRBJ2-4; unclear D gene. V lost 3 bases, J lost 8 bases, and 5 bases lay in between. CDR3 length equals 11 residues. Germline V gene sequence: CDR1 LNHDA, CDR2 SQIVND (reference sequence). CDR3 protein: CASSILHIQYF. The CDR3 DNA reads TGTGCCAGTAGTATTCTTCACATTCAGTACTTC.

The V call is TRBV30, the J call TRBJ1-4; 7 bases are a match to TRBD1. V dropped 5 bases and J dropped 0; count of bases not matched to a gene: 3. Per the germline V gene, CDR1 is GTSNPN and CDR2 is SVGIG (reference sequence). CDR3 size: 14 residues. CDR3 DNA sequence: TGTGCCTGGGGGGACAGCCCAACTAATGAAAAACTGTTTTTT. This sequence encodes CAWGDSPTNEKLFF. The full variable domain, rest sourced from reference TRBV30 and TRBJ1-4, is SQTIHQWPATLVQPVGSPLSLECTVEGTSNPNLYWYRQAAGRGLQLLFYSVGIGQISSEVPQNLSASRPQDRQFILSSKKLLLSDSGFYLCAWGDSPTNEKLFFGSGTQLSVL.

CDR3 protein: CASSLDGAGGYTF. As DNA, the CDR3 is TGTGCCAGCAGCTTAGATGGGGCAGGAGGCTACACCTTC. The chain carries TRBV7-9 and TRBJ1-2, with TRBD1 as a possible D gene (5 bases). The CDR3 extends over 13 amino acids. V was shortened by 1 base and J by 8 bases, with 11 bases between the two germline ends. Germline V gene sequence: CDR1 SEHNR, CDR2 FQNEAQ (reference sequence). The full variable domain, completed using reference TRBV7-9 and TRBJ1-2, is DTGVSQNPRHKITKRGQNVTFRCDPISEHNRLYWYRQTLGQGPEFLTYFQNEAQLEKSRLLSDRFSAERPKGSFSTLEIQRTEQGDSAMYLCASSLDGAGGYTFGSGTRLTVV.

V and J are TRBV7-2 and TRBJ2-3; 10 bases are shared with TRBD2. This CDR3 is built from 19 residues. The germline V gene has CDR1 SGHTA and CDR2 FQGNSA. V shed 2 bases, J shed 4 bases, and the junction held 15 bases outside the gene matches. The CDR3 region has the DNA TGTGCCAGCAGCTTAATGACTAGCGGGTATACCCCCAGCGCAGATACGCAGTATTTT. Amino acid sequence: CASSLMTSGYTPSADTQYF.

The rearrangement uses TRBV29-1 and TRBJ2-1, with D possibly matching TRBD2 (6 bases). The CDR3 runs to 13 residues. Germline CDR1 and CDR2: SQVTM and ANQGSEA. V lost 5 bases, J lost 6 bases, and 14 bases lay in between. CDR3 bases: TGCAGCGTTAACAGCGGGTACGGCAATGAGCAGTTCTTC. It specifies CSVNSGYGNEQFF.

The V and J genes are TRBV5-1 and TRBJ2-7; either TRBD1 or TRBD2 may fit D (5 bases each). The CDR3 is 15 residues long. Germline loops: CDR1 SGHRS, CDR2 YFSETQ. The V and J ends lost 0 bases and 4 bases respectively, with 14 bases between them. The CDR3 DNA reads as TGCGCCAGCAGCTTGGGTGTGGGGACCTCTTACGAGCAGTACGTC. Residues: CASSLGVGTSYEQYV.

This CDR3 is CAWSRLASYNEQFF. The CDR3 nucleotides are TGTGCCTGGAGTCGTCTAGCATCCTACAATGAGCAGTTCTTC. The chain recombines TRBV30 with TRBJ2-1; D might be TRBD2 (5 bases). Germline CDR1 is GTSNPN and CDR2 is SVGIG (reference sequence). Deletions cut 2 bases from V and 1 base from J, with 9 bases between. CDR3 length: 14 amino acids.

The table lists this clone with a few counts. This chain uses TRBV5-1 with TRBJ1-5, with D perhaps matching TRBD1 (5 bases). Trimming removed 0 bases at V and 7 bases at J, with 11 bases between. CDR3 length: 14 amino acids. Germline V gene sequence: CDR1 SGHRS, CDR2 YFSETQ. The CDR3, as DNA: TGCGCCAGCAGCTTGGTACCGACAGCACAGCCCCAGCATTTT. Protein product: CASSLVPTAQPQHF.

This clone was counted between two and nine times. The gene calls are TRBV7-2 and TRBJ1-2; D is undetermined. This CDR3 region has 15 residues. Germline assignment: CDR1 SGHTA and CDR2 FQGNSA. V was pared by 5 bases and J by 4 bases, with 17 bases between. CDR3 nucleotides: TGTGCCAGCAGCCCCCAATACGACGGACTCTATGGCTACACCTTC. It is translated as CASSPQYDGLYGYTF.

This clone was seen only a few times. V is TRBV6-5 and J is TRBJ2-4; D is possibly TRBD1 (6 bases). Germline V gene lookup returns CDR1 MNHEY and CDR2 SVGAGI. The germline V and J ends were trimmed by 6 bases and 0 bases, with 12 bases remaining between them. The CDR3 loop spans 15 amino acids. CDR3 DNA sequence: TGTGCCAGCAGACAGGGAATAGGAGCCAAAAACATTCAGTACTTC. Its protein product is CASRQGIGAKNIQYF.

V and J are TRBV6-5 and TRBJ1-1, with TRBD1 as a possible D gene (6 bases). This CDR3 has 12 amino acids. CDR1 is MNHEY and CDR2 is SVGAGI in the germline V gene. V was cut by 2 bases and J by 10 bases, with 11 bases left in between. DNA of the CDR3: TGTGCCAGCAGTTACCCAGGGGAGGGAGCTTTCTTT. Protein: CASSYPGEGAFF.

The chain employs TRBV7-2 and TRBJ2-2, with 9 positions matching TRBD2. Germline V gives CDR1 SGHTA, CDR2 FQGNSA. The CDR3 length is 14 residues. Unmatched junction bases numbered 2, after V lost 5 bases and J lost 4 bases. CDR3 residues: CASSVTSGTGELFF. The CDR3 region has the DNA TGTGCCAGCAGCGTGACTAGCGGCACCGGGGAGCTGTTTTTT.

V is TRBV7-9 and J is TRBJ2-7; TRBD2 might be the D (5 bases). Germline values: CDR1 SEHNR, CDR2 FQNEAQ (reference sequence). The CDR3 sequence is 11 residues long. V gave up 4 bases and J gave up 6 bases, with 7 bases separating them. This CDR3 is CASSSSLEQYF. CDR3 DNA: TGTGCCAGCAGCTCTAGCCTCGAGCAGTACTTC.

This chain connects TRBV9 to TRBJ1-1; D is uncertain. Trimming took 0 bases from V and 2 from J, leaving 14 bases between them. Germline CDR1 is SGDLS and CDR2 is YYNGEE. The CDR3 totals 16 residues. The CDR3 sequence is CASSVDPGGGNTEAFF. The CDR3 DNA reads TGTGCCAGCAGCGTAGATCCAGGCGGCGGTAACACTGAAGCTTTCTTT.

This clone was seen only a few times. The genes are TRBV7-3 and TRBJ2-6, with TRBD1 as a possible D gene (5 bases). Looked up from germline, CDR1 is SGHTA and CDR2 is FQGTGA. Trimming cost V 4 bases and J 10 bases, with 11 bases left between them. The CDR3 has 13 residues. The CDR3 loop reads CASSSDKTNVLTF. CDR3 coding DNA: TGTGCCAGCAGCTCGGACAAGACAAACGTCCTGACTTTC. Full variable domain (rest looked up from reference TRBV7-3 and TRBJ2-6): GAGVSQTPSNKVTEKGKYVELRCDPISGHTALYWYRQSLGQGPEFLIYFQGTGAADDSGLPNDRFFAVRPEGSVSTLKIQRTERGDSAVYLCASSSDKTNVLTFGAGSRLTVL.

The chain carries TRBV18 and TRBJ2-7; TRBD1 matches at 9 bases. The CDR3 spans 15 residues. V shed 6 bases, J shed 4 bases, and the junction held 10 bases outside the gene matches. CDR1 and CDR2 (germline): KGHSH, LQKENI. Here the CDR3 reads CASSRLPGQGYEQYF. The CDR3 nucleotides are TGTGCCAGCTCTCGCCTCCCGGGACAGGGATACGAGCAGTACTTC.

This clone was counted a few times. The J gene is TRBJ2-7, the V gene TRBV2; D ambiguous. V gave up 6 bases and J gave up 0 bases, with 15 bases separating them. CDR1 and CDR2 (germline): SNHLY, FYNNEI. The length of the CDR3 is 15 residues. The CDR3 here is CASSHFTASSYEQYF. CDR3 sequence (DNA): TGTGCCAGCAGCCACTTCACAGCGAGCTCCTACGAGCAGTACTTC.

This clone was observed a handful of times. Other DNA sequences in this specimen translate into the identical CDR3. V usage is TRBV15 and J usage is TRBJ2-3; D uncertain. The germline V gene encodes CDR1 LNHNV and CDR2 YYDKDF (reference sequence). CDR3 length equals 14 residues. V was trimmed by 1 base and J by 0 bases, leaving 5 bases between them. The CDR3 sequence: CATSRGGSTDTQYF. In DNA form, the CDR3 reads TGTGCCACCAGCAGAGGGGGAAGCACAGATACGCAGTATTTT.

The chain is built from TRBV9 and TRBJ2-5; D not resolved. The germline gives CDR1 SGDLS, CDR2 YYNGEE. CDR3 length: 14 residues. Trimming took 0 bases from V and 1 from J, leaving 7 bases between them. This chain's CDR3 is CASSVGVSQETQYF. CDR3 DNA: TGTGCCAGCAGCGTAGGGGTTAGCCAAGAGACCCAGTACTTC.

J is TRBJ2-5 and V is TRBV30, with D possibly TRBD2 on 5 matching bases. The end of the DNA fits TRBJ2-7 better, so the J call may be wrong. Per germline, CDR1 GTSNPN and CDR2 SVGIG (reference sequence). The CDR3 length is 12 residues. The CDR3 reads CAWSGGLYEQYF. CDR3 sequence (DNA): TGTGCCTGGAGCGGCGGACTCTACGAGCAGTACTTC.